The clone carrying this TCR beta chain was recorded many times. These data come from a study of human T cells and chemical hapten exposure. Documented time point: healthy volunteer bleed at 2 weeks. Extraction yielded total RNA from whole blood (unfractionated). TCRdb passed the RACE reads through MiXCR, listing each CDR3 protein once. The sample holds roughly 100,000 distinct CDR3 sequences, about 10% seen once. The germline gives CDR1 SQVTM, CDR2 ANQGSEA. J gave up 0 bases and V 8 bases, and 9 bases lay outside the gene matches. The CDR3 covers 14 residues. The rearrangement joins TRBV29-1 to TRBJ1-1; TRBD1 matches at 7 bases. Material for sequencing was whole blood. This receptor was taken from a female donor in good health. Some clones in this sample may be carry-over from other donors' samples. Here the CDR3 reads CSFHRGYMNTEAFF. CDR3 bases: TGCAGCTTCCACAGGGGTTACATGAACACTGAAGCTTTCTTT.